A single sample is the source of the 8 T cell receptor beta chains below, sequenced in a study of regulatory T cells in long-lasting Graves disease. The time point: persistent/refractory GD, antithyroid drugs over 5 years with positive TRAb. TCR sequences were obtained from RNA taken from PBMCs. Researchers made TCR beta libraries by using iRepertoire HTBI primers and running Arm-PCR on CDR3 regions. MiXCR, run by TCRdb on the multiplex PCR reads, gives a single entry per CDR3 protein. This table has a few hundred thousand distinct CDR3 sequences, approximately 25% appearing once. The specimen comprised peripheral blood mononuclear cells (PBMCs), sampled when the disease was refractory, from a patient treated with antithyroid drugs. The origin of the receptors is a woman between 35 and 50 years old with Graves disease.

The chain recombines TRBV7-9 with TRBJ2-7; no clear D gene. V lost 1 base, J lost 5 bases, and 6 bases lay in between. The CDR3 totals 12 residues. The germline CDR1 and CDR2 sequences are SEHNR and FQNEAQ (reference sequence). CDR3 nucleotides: TGTGCCAGCAGCTTAGGGTCCGACGAGCAGTACTTC. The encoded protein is CASSLGSDEQYF.

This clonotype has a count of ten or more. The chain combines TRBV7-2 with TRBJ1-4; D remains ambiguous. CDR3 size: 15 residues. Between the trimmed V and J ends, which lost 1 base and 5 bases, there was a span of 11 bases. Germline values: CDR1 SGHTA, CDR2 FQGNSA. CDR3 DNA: TGTGCCAGCAGCTTAGTGGCGGAACTCAATGAAAAACTGTTTTTT. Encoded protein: CASSLVAELNEKLFF.

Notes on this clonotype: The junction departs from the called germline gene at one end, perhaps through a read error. CDR3 loop: CAISEGSGSINYGYTF. The CDR3 DNA sequence: TGTGCCATCAGTGAAGGCTCCGGGAGTATAAACTATGGCTACACCTTC. The chain links TRBV6-2 or TRBV6-3 to TRBJ1-2; D gene uncertain. In germline, CDR1 is MNHEY, CDR2 SVGEGT. This CDR3 is built from 16 residues.

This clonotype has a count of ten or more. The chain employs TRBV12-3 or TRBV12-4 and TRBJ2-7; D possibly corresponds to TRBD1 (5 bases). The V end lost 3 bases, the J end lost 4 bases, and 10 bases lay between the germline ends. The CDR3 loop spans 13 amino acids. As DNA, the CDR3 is TGTGCCAGCAGTTTCCTAGGGGCTTACGAGCAGTACTTC. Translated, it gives CASSFLGAYEQYF.

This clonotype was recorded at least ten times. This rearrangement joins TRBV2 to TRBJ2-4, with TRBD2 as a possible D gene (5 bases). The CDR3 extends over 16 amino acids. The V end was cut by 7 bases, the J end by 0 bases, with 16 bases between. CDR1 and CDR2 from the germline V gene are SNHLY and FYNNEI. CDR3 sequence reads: CASNNLWRRAKNIQYF. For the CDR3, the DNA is TGTGCCAGCAACAATCTATGGAGGCGAGCCAAAAACATTCAGTACTTC.

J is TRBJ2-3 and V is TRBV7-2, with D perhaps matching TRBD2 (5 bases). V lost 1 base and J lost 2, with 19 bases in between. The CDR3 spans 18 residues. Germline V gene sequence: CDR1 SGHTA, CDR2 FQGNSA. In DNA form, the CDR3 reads TGTGCCAGCAGCTTAGGGCAAACGTACAGCGGTCCCACAGATACGCAGTATTTT. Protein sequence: CASSLGQTYSGPTDTQYF.

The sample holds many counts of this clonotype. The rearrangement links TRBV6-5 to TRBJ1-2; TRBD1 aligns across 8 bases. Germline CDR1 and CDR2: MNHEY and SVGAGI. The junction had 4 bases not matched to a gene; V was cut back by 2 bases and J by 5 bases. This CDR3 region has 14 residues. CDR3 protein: CASSYPGQEYGYTF. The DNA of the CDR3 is TGTGCCAGCAGTTACCCGGGACAGGAATATGGCTACACCTTC.

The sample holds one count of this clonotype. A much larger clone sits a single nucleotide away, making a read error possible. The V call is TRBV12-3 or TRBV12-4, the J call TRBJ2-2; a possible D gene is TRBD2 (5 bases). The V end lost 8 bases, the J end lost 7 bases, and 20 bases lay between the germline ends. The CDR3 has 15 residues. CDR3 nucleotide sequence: TGTGCCAGCGGCCTCCTCGAACTAGACTTCGGGGAGCTGTTTTTT. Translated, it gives CASGLLELDFGELFF.